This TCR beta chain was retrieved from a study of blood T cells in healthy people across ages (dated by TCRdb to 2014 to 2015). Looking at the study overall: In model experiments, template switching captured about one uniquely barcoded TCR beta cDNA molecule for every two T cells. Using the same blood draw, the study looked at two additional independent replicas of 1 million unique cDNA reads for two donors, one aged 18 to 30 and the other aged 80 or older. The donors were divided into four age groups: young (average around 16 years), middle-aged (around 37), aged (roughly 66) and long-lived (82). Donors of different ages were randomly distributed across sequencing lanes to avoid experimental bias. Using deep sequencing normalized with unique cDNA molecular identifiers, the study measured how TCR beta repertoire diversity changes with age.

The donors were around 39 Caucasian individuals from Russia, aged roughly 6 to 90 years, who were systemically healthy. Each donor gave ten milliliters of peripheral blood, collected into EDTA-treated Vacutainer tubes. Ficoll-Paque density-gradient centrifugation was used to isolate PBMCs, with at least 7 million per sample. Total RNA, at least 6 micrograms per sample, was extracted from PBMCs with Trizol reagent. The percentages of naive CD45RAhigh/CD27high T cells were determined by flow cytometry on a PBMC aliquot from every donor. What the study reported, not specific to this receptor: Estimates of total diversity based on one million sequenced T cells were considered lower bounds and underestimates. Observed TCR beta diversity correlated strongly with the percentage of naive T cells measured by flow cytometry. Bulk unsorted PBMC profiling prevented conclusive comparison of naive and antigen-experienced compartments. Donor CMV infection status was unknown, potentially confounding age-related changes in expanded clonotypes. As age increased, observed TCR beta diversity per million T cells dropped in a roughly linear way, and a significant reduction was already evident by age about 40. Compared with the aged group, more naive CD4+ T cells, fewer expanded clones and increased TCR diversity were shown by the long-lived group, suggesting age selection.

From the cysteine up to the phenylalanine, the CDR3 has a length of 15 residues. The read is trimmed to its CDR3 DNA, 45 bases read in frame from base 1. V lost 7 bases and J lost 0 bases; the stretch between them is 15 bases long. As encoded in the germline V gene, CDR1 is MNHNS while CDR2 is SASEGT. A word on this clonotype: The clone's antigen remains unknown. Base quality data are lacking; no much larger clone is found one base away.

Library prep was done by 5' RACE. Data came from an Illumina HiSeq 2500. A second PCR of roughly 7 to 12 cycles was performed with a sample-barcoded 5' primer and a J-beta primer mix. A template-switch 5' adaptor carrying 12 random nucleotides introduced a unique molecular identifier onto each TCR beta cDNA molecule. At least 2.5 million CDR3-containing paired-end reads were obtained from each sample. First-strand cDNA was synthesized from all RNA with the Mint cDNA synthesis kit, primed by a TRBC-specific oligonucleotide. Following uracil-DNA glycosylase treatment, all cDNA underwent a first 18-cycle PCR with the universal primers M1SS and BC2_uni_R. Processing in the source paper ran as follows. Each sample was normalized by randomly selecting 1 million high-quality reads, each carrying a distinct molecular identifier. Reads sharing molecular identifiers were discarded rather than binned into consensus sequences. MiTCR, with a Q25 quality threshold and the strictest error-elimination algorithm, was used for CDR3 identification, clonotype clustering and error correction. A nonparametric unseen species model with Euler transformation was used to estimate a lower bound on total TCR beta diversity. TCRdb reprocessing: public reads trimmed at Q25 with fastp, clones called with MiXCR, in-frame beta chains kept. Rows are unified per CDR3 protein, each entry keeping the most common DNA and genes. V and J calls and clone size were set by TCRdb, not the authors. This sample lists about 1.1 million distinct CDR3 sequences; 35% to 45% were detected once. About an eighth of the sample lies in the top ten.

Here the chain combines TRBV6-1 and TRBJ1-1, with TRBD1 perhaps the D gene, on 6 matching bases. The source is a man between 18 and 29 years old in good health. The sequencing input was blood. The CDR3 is CASNPTGPVNTEAFF. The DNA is TGTGCCAGCAATCCGACAGGACCCGTGAACACTGAAGCTTTCTTT.